The TCR beta chain described here comes from a study of PD-1 blockade in classical Hodgkin lymphoma. Study-level findings and limits: By C4D1, CD4+ diversity increased significantly, especially in complete responders. Newly diagnosed and completely responding patients shared comparable baseline diversity.

As regards this clone: Antigen: not known.

TCRdb keeps only in-frame clones here, not all; method: immunoSEQ multiplex PCR. The sample yields 20,000 or so clones, around 81% seen once. This sample's time point: cycle 4 day 1 (C4D1), after more than five weeks of nivolumab. Each patient's relapse followed autologous stem cell transplantation, and brentuximab vedotin exposure varied. The best responses consisted of complete response, partial response or progressive disease. In germline, CDR1 is MRHNA, CDR2 SNTAGT. The CDR3 runs to 13 residues. Trimming shortened V by 7 bases and J by 3 bases, and 13 bases separated the two germline ends. The genes are TRBV6-4 and TRBJ2-7; D ambiguous. The source is a human donor with classical Hodgkin lymphoma. The sample here was peripheral blood mononuclear cells (PBMCs), taken before the fourth cycle of nivolumab. The CDR3 protein is CASNHGRIYEQYV. DNA of the CDR3: TGTGCCAGCAACCACGGACGGATCTACGAGCAGTACGTC.